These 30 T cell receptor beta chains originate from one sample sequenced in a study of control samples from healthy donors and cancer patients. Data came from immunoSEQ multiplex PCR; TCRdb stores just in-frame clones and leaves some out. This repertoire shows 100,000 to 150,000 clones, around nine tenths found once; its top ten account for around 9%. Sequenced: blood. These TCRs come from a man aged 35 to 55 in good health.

CDR3 bases: TGTGCCAGCAGCTTTACGGGGGGCAACACTGAAGCTTTCTTT. Translating it yields CASSFTGGNTEAFF. The gene calls are TRBV7-2 and TRBJ1-1, with a possible D match to TRBD1 (6 bases). The germline V gene encodes CDR1 SGHTA and CDR2 FQGNSA. The V end was cut by 3 bases, the J end by 2 bases, with 10 bases between. This CDR3 region has 14 residues. The complete variable domain, with remaining parts taken from reference TRBV7-2 and TRBJ1-1, reads GAGVSQSPSNKVTEKGKDVELRCDPISGHTALYWYRQSLGQGLEFLIYFQGNSAPDKSGLPSDRFSAERTGGSVSTLTIQRTQQEDSAVYLCASSFTGGNTEAFFGQGTRLTVV.

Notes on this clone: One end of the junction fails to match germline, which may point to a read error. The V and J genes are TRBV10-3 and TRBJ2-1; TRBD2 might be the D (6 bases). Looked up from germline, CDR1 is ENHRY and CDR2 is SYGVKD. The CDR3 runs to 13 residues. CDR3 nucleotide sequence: TGCGCCATCAGTGGGGGGTTTTCTGATGAGCAGTTCTTC. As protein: CAISGGFSDEQFF.

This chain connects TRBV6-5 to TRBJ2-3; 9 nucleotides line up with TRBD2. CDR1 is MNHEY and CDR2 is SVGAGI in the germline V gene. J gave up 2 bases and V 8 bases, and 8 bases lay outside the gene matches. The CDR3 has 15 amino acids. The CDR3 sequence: CASPGLAGHTDTQYF. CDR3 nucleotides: TGTGCCAGCCCCGGGCTAGCGGGGCACACAGATACGCAGTATTTT.

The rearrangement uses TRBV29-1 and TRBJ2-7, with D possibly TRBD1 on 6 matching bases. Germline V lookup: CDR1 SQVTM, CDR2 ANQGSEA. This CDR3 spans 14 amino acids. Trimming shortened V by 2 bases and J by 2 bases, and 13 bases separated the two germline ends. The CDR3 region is CSVEKSPGAYEQYF. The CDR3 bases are TGCAGCGTTGAAAAGTCCCCAGGGGCCTACGAGCAGTACTTC.

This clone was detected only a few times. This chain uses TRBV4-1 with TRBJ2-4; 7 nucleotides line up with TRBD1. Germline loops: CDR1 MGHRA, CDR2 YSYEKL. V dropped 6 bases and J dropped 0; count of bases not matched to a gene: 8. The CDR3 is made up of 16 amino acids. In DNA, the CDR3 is TGCGCCAGCAGGGGGGACAGTCCGCTAGCCAAAAACATTCAGTACTTC. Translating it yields CASRGDSPLAKNIQYF.

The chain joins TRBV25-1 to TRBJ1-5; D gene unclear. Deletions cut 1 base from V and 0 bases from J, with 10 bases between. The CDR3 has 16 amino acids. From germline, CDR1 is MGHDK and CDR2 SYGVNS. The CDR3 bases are TGTGCCAGCAGTGAATTAGTTACGGGTAGCAATCAGCCCCAGCATTTT. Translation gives CASSELVTGSNQPQHF. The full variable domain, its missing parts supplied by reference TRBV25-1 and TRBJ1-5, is EADIYQTPRYLVIGTGKKITLECSQTMGHDKMYWYQQDPGMELHLIHYSYGVNSTEKGDLSSESTVSRIRTEHFPLTLESARPSHTSQYLCASSELVTGSNQPQHFGDGTRLSIL.

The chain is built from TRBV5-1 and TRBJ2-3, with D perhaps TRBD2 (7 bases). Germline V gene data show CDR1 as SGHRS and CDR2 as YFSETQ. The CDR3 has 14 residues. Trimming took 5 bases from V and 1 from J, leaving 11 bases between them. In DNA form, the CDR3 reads TGCGCCAGCAGGCCGGGGGGCGGCACAGATACGCAGTATTTT. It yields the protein CASRPGGGTDTQYF.

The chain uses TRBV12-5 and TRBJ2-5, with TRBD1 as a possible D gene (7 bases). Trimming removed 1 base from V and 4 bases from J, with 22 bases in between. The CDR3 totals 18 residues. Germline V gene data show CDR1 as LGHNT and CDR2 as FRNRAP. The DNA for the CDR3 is TGTGCTAGTGGTTTGGCTTTTAGACAGGGTAGGAGGGGAGAGACCCAGTACTTC. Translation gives CASGLAFRQGRRGETQYF.

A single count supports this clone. CDR3 DNA sequence: TGTGCCAGCTCACGGTCGGACAGGTACAATGAGCAGTTCTTC. Residues: CASSRSDRYNEQFF. The rearrangement links TRBV18 to TRBJ2-1; 7 nucleotides line up with TRBD1. Germline CDR1 KGHSH, CDR2 LQKENI. V lost 4 bases and J lost 4; bases outside the gene matches: 4. This CDR3 contains 14 residues.

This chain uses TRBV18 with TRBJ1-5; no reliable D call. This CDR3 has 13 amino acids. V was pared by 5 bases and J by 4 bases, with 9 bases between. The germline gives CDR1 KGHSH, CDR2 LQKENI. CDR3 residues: CASSESHNQPQHF. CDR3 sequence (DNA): TGTGCCAGCTCAGAAAGTCATAATCAGCCCCAGCATTTT. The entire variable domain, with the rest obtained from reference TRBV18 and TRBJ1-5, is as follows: NAGVMQNPRHLVRRRGQEARLRCSPMKGHSHVYWYRQLPEEGLKFMVYLQKENIIDESGMPKERFSAEFPKEGPSILRIQQVVRGDSAAYFCASSESHNQPQHFGDGTRLSIL.

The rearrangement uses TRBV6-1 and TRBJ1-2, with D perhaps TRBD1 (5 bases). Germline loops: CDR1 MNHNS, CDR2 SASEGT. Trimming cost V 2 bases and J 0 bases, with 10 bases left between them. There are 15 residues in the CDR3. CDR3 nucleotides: TGTGCCAGCAGTGAATTTTGGGGGTCTAACTATGGCTACACCTTC. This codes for CASSEFWGSNYGYTF.

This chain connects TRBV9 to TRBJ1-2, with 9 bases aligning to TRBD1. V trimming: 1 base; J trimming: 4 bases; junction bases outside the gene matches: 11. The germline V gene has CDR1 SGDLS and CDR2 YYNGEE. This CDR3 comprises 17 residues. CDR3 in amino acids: CASSVPTGGTFGYGYTF. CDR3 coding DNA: TGTGCCAGCAGCGTACCGACAGGGGGGACGTTTGGCTATGGCTACACCTTC.

In DNA, the CDR3 is TGTGCCTGGAGTGCCTTGGACAGGGCTAATTCACCCCTCCACTTT. It yields the protein CAWSALDRANSPLHF. This sequence joins TRBV30 and TRBJ1-6; TRBD1 matches at 8 bases. V shed 1 base, J shed 6 bases, and the junction held 5 bases outside the gene matches. Per the germline V gene, CDR1 is GTSNPN and CDR2 is SVGIG (reference sequence). The CDR3 runs 15 residues.

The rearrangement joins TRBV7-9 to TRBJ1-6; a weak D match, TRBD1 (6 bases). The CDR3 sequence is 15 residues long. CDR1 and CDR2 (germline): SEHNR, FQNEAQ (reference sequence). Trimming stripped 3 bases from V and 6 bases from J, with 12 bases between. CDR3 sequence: CASSFTGMGNSPLHF. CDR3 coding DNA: TGTGCCAGCAGCTTCACAGGGATGGGTAATTCACCCCTCCACTTT. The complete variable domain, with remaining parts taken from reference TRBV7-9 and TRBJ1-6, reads DTGVSQNPRHKITKRGQNVTFRCDPISEHNRLYWYRQTLGQGPEFLTYFQNEAQLEKSRLLSDRFSAERPKGSFSTLEIQRTEQGDSAMYLCASSFTGMGNSPLHFGNGTRLTVT.

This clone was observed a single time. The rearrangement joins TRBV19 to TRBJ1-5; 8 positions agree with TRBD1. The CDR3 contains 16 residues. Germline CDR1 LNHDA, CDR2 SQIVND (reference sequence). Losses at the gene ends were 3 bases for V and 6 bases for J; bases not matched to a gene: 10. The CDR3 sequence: CASSMGTGLGPQPQHF. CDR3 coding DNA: TGTGCCAGTAGTATGGGGACAGGTTTGGGGCCTCAGCCCCAGCATTTT.

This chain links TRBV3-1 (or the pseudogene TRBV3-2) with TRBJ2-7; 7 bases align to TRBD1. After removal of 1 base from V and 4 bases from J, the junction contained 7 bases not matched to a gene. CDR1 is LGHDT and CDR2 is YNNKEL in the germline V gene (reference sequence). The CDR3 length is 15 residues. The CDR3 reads CASSQVMAGGYEQYF. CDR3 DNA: TGTGCCAGCAGCCAAGTTATGGCAGGGGGTTACGAGCAGTACTTC.

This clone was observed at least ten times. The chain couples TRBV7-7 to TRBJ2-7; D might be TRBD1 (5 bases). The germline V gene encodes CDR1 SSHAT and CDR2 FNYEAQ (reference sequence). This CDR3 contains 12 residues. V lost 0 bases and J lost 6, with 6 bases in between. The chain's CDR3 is CASSLAQGEQYF. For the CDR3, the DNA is TGTGCCAGCAGCTTAGCGCAGGGCGAGCAGTACTTC.

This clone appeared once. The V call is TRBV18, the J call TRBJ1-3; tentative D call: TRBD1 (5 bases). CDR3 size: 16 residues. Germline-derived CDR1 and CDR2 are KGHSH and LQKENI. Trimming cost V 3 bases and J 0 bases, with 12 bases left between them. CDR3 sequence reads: CASSPSTDNSGNTIYF. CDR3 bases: TGTGCCAGCTCACCCTCGACAGATAACTCTGGAAACACCATATATTTT.

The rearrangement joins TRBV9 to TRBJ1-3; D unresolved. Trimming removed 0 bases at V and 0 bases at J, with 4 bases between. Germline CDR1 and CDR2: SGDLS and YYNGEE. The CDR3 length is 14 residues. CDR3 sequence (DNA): TGTGCCAGCAGCGTAGAGTCCTCTGGAAACACCATATATTTT. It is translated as CASSVESSGNTIYF.

The CDR3 sequence is CASSRDPLKGTDTQYF. The CDR3 nucleotides are TGCGCCAGCAGCCGGGACCCCTTGAAGGGCACAGATACGCAGTATTTT. The chain has TRBV4-3 and TRBJ2-3; D may correspond to TRBD1 or TRBD2 (5 bases each). Trimming left V 4 bases short and J 1 base short, with 15 bases between. Germline CDR1 reads LGHNA; CDR2 reads YSLEER. The CDR3 is 16 amino acids.

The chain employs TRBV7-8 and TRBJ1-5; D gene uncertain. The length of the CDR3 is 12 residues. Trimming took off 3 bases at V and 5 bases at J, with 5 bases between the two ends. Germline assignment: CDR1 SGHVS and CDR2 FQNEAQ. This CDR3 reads CASSLFDQPQHF. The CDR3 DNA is TGTGCCAGCAGCTTGTTCGATCAGCCCCAGCATTTT.

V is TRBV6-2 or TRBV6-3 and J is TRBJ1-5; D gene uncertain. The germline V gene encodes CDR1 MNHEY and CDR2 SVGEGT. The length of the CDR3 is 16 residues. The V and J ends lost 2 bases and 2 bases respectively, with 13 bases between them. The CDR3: CASSYENGVGNQPQHF. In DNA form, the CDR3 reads TGTGCCAGCAGTTACGAGAACGGTGTGGGCAATCAGCCCCAGCATTTT.

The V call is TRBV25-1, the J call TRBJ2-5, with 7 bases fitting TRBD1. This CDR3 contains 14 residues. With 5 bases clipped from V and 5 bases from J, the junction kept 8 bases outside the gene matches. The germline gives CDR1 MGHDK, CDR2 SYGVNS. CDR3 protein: CASSSTGIRETQYF. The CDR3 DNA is TGTGCCAGCAGTTCGACAGGGATTCGGGAGACCCAGTACTTC.

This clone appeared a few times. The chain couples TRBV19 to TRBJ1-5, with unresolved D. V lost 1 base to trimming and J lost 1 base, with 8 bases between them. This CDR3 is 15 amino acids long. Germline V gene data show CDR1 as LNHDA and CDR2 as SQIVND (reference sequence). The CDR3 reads CASSIVGKSNQPQHF. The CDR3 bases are TGTGCCAGTAGTATAGTTGGCAAGAGCAATCAGCCCCAGCATTTT.

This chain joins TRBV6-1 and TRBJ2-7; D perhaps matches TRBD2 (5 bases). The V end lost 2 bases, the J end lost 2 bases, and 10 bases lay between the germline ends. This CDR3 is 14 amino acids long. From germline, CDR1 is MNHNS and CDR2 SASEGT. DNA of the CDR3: TGTGCCAGCAGTGAAAACGGGATGACCTACGAGCAGTACTTC. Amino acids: CASSENGMTYEQYF.

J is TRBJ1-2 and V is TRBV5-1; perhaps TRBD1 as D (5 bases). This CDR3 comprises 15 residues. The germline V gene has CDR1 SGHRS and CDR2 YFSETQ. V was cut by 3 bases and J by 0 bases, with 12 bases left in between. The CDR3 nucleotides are TGCGCCAGCAGCTCCCGGGACCGCGCTAACTATGGCTACACCTTC. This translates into CASSSRDRANYGYTF.

CDR3 coding DNA: TGTGCCAGCAAGAAGGACAGAGCTAGCACAGATACGCAGTATTTT. Translation gives CASKKDRASTDTQYF. The chain combines TRBV27 with TRBJ2-3, with D perhaps TRBD1 (6 bases). With 7 bases removed from V and 0 bases from J, the gap between germline ends came to 14 bases. The germline V gene has CDR1 MNHEY and CDR2 SMNVEV (reference sequence). This CDR3 has 15 residues.

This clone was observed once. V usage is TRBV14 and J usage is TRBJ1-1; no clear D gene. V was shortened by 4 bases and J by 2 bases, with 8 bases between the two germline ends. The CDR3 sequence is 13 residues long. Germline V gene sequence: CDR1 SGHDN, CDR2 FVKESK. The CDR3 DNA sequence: TGTGCCAGCAGCCTAGGTGGCAACACTGAAGCTTTCTTT. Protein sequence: CASSLGGNTEAFF.

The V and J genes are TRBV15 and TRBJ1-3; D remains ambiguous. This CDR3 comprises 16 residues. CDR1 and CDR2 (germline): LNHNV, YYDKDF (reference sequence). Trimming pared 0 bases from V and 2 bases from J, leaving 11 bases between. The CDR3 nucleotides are TGTGCCACCAGCAGAGATTTATTAGTCCCTGGAAACACCATATATTTT. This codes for CATSRDLLVPGNTIYF.

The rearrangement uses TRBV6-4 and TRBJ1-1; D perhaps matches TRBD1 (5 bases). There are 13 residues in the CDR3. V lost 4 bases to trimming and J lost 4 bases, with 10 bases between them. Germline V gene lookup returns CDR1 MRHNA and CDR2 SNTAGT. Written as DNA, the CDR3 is TGTGCCAGCAGTGTGGGGCTGGGCACTGAAGCTTTCTTT. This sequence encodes CASSVGLGTEAFF.